These 9 T cell receptor beta chains share one sample of origin, sequenced in a study of blood T cells in healthy people across ages. Through a sample-barcoded 5' primer and a J-beta primer mix, a second PCR was run for roughly 7 to 12 cycles. From the 5' RACE reads, TCRdb called clonotypes with MiXCR, one entry per CDR3 protein. Among around 800,000 distinct CDR3 sequences listed, approximately 59% were seen once. Material for sequencing was blood. The receptors were gathered from a man aged 30 to 39 in good health.

The rearrangement links TRBV29-1 to TRBJ2-2, with a tentative D call TRBD1 (6 bases). V gave up 5 bases and J gave up 0 bases, with 10 bases separating them. Per germline, CDR1 SQVTM and CDR2 ANQGSEA. The CDR3 length is 14 residues. The CDR3 spells CSVSGDTNTGELFF. The DNA of the CDR3 is TGCAGCGTTTCAGGGGATACGAACACCGGGGAGCTGTTTTTT.

This sequence joins TRBV2 and TRBJ1-2; 8 bases map to TRBD1. Germline CDR1 SNHLY, CDR2 FYNNEI. The CDR3 spans 13 residues. V gave up 8 bases and J gave up 3 bases; unmatched junction bases: 5. This chain's CDR3 is CASVGQEDYGYTF. The CDR3 coding sequence is TGTGCCAGCGTGGGACAGGAAGACTATGGCTACACCTTC. Full variable domain (outside the CDR3, taken from reference TRBV2 and TRBJ1-2): EPEVTQTPSHQVTQMGQEVILRCVPISNHLYFYWYRQILGQKVEFLVSFYNNEISEKSEIFDDQFSVERPDGSNFTLKIRSTKLEDSAMYFCASVGQEDYGYTFGSGTRLTVV.

This clonotype has just a few counts. The chain is built from TRBV29-1 and TRBJ2-6; no clear D gene. The V gene's germline CDR1 is SQVTM and CDR2 ANQGSEA. Trimming stripped 7 bases from V and 2 bases from J, with 12 bases between. The CDR3 covers 14 residues. This CDR3 reads CSAFVETGANVLTF. The CDR3 nucleotides read TGCAGCGCTTTTGTGGAGACTGGGGCCAACGTCCTGACTTTC.

The table lists this clonotype with a few counts. The J gene is TRBJ2-5, the V gene TRBV5-1; 12 nucleotides align to TRBD2. The trim removed 0 bases at V and 5 bases at J, leaving 5 bases unmatched. Germline CDR1 SGHRS, CDR2 YFSETQ. The CDR3 contains 16 residues. The CDR3 DNA reads TGCGCCAGCAGCTTGGGGACTAGCGGGGTCCAGGAGACCCAGTACTTC. Translating it yields CASSLGTSGVQETQYF.

The chain links TRBV9 to TRBJ1-2, with D possibly being TRBD1 (6 bases). The CDR3 has 12 amino acids. CDR1 SGDLS and CDR2 YYNGEE come from the germline V gene. V was clipped by 7 bases and J by 4 bases, with 11 bases between them. The CDR3 loop is CASGGGAYGYTF. The CDR3 DNA reads as TGTGCCAGCGGCGGGGGCGCCTATGGCTACACCTTC.

This clonotype was seen only a few times. This chain uses TRBV20-1 with TRBJ1-1; 10 bases fit TRBD1. Germline values: CDR1 DFQATT, CDR2 SNEGSKA (reference sequence). The J segment lost 3 bases and the V segment lost 1 base, leaving 2 bases of the junction unmatched. This CDR3 is built from 14 residues. The CDR3 DNA is TGCAGTGCTAGAGGGACAGGGGGTTACACTGAAGCTTTCTTT. Protein product: CSARGTGGYTEAFF.

The genes are TRBV19 and TRBJ1-2; D call uncertain. The germline V gene encodes CDR1 LNHDA and CDR2 SQIVND (reference sequence). This CDR3 is 15 amino acids long. V was shortened by 1 base and J by 0 bases, with 9 bases between the two germline ends. CDR3 nucleotides: TGTGCCAGTAGTATAGGGGCGGGCGCTAACTATGGCTACACCTTC. Translated: CASSIGAGANYGYTF.

V is TRBV2 and J is TRBJ2-3, with 11 nucleotides matching TRBD1. CDR1 and CDR2 from the germline V gene are SNHLY and FYNNEI. V was clipped by 5 bases and J by 4 bases; unmatched bases: 8. CDR3 size: 16 residues. CDR3 bases: TGTGCCAGCAGTAGGGCGGACAGGGGGCTGTCAGATACGCAGTATTTT. Its translation: CASSRADRGLSDTQYF. The whole variable domain, filled in from reference TRBV2 and TRBJ2-3, reads EPEVTQTPSHQVTQMGQEVILRCVPISNHLYFYWYRQILGQKVEFLVSFYNNEISEKSEIFDDQFSVERPDGSNFTLKIRSTKLEDSAMYFCASSRADRGLSDTQYFGPGTRLTVL.

Note on this clonotype: One junction end does not reproduce the germline sequence, and a read error may be involved. The V gene is TRBV10-3, the J gene TRBJ2-1; TRBD1 or TRBD2 may be the D gene (6 bases each). This CDR3 has 16 residues. Germline loops: CDR1 ENHRY, CDR2 SYGVKD. The chain's CDR3 is CAISPTGLSRGPEQFF. Here the CDR3 DNA reads TGCGCCATCAGCCCTACGGGACTTTCCAGGGGCCCTGAGCAGTTCTTC.